This is a list of T cell receptor beta chains from one sample in a study of glioma-infiltrating T cells after dendritic cell vaccination. The table came from immunoSEQ multiplex PCR; TCRdb's copy has only in-frame clones and leaves some out. The table lists some 100,000 clones, about 79% of them singletons. The material sequenced was blood, taken before dendritic cell vaccination. These receptors were obtained from a human donor with glioblastoma. Each CDR3 is given with its conserved first and last residue. The D gene is left open where the match is weak. Not all rows give a size; the values are once, few, many and, for expanded clones, a class.

CDR3aa: CASSPRQVGGYTF
CDR3nt: TGTGCCAGTAGTCCCCGACAGGTCGGTGGCTACACCTTC
abundance: .
len: 13
v_gene: TRBV19
d_gene: .
j_gene: TRBJ1-2

CDR3aa: CSVGTGGGNQPQHF
CDR3nt: TGCAGCGTTGGGACAGGGGGGGGCAATCAGCCCCAGCATTTT
abundance: .
len: 14
v_gene: TRBV29-1
d_gene: TRBD1
j_gene: TRBJ1-5

CDR3aa: CASSERKRTYEQYF
CDR3nt: TGCGCCAGCAGTGAGAGGAAGAGGACCTACGAGCAGTACTTC
abundance: .
len: 14
v_gene: TRBV10-2
d_gene: .
j_gene: TRBJ2-7

CDR3aa: CSVGATNQPQHF
CDR3nt: TGCAGCGTTGGGGCAACAAATCAGCCCCAGCATTTT
abundance: .
len: 12
v_gene: TRBV29-1
d_gene: .
j_gene: TRBJ1-5

CDR3aa: CASGTGGSQPQHF
CDR3nt: TGTGCCAGTGGGACGGGGGGAAGTCAGCCCCAGCATTTT
abundance: few
len: 13
v_gene: TRBV19
d_gene: .
j_gene: TRBJ1-5

CDR3aa: CASSLLVAPGDGYTF
CDR3nt: TGTGCCAGCAGCTTATTGGTGGCGCCGGGGGATGGCTACACCTTC
abundance: .
len: 15
v_gene: TRBV7-9
d_gene: .
j_gene: TRBJ1-2

CDR3aa: CASSPLPTGVLDEQYF
CDR3nt: TGTGCCAGCTCACCACTCCCGACAGGGGTTTTGGACGAGCAGTACTTC
abundance: few
len: 16
v_gene: TRBV18
d_gene: TRBD1
j_gene: TRBJ2-7

CDR3aa: CASRGTGTTEAFF
CDR3nt: TGCGCCAGCAGGGGGACAGGAACGACTGAAGCTTTCTTT
abundance: .
len: 13
v_gene: TRBV10-1
d_gene: TRBD1
j_gene: TRBJ1-1

CDR3aa: CASSPSRDRDGYTF
CDR3nt: TGTGCCAGCAGCCCCTCCCGGGACAGGGACGGCTACACCTTC
abundance: once
len: 14
v_gene: TRBV4-2
d_gene: TRBD1
j_gene: TRBJ1-2

CDR3aa: CAWSGSSVGGTDTQYF
CDR3nt: TGTGCCTGGAGTGGATCTTCTGTAGGGGGCACAGATACGCAGTATTTT
abundance: .
len: 16
v_gene: TRBV30
d_gene: .
j_gene: TRBJ2-3

CDR3aa: CAFKGTSVGEQYF
CDR3nt: TGTGCCTTCAAAGGCACTAGCGTTGGCGAGCAGTACTTC
abundance: .
len: 13
v_gene: TRBV30
d_gene: TRBD2
j_gene: TRBJ2-7

CDR3aa: CASSVMDSLSPYF
CDR3nt: TGTGCCAGCAGCGTGATGGACAGCCTCAGTCCGTACTTC
abundance: .
len: 13
v_gene: TRBV2
d_gene: .
j_gene: TRBJ2-4

CDR3aa: CASSPSRDLDTQYF
CDR3nt: TGTGCCAGCAGCCCCTCCCGGGACTTAGATACGCAGTATTTT
abundance: .
len: 14
v_gene: TRBV7-3
d_gene: .
j_gene: TRBJ2-3

CDR3aa: CSAAGLYEQYF
CDR3nt: TGCAGTGCTGCCGGACTCTACGAGCAGTACTTC
abundance: .
len: 11
v_gene: TRBV20-1
d_gene: .
j_gene: TRBJ2-7

CDR3aa: CASSFGGQIYEQYF
CDR3nt: TGTGCCAGCAGCTTTGGCGGACAGATCTACGAGCAGTACTTC
abundance: .
len: 14
v_gene: TRBV5-8
d_gene: .
j_gene: TRBJ2-7

CDR3aa: CATSRDRIRGVEQYF
CDR3nt: TGTGCCACCAGCAGAGATCGCATCAGGGGGGTCGAGCAGTACTTC
abundance: .
len: 15
v_gene: TRBV15
d_gene: .
j_gene: TRBJ2-7

CDR3aa: CASSSGQPTYGYTF
CDR3nt: TGTGCCAGCAGCTCGGGACAGCCGACTTATGGCTACACCTTC
abundance: .
len: 14
v_gene: TRBV28
d_gene: TRBD1
j_gene: TRBJ1-2

CDR3aa: CASSRGGQPNEKLFF
CDR3nt: TGTGCCAGCAGCCGGGGGGGACAGCCGAATGAAAAACTGTTTTTT
abundance: few
len: 15
v_gene: TRBV9
d_gene: TRBD1
j_gene: TRBJ1-4